These 15 T cell receptor beta chains originate from one sample sequenced in a study of regulatory T cells in long-lasting Graves disease. The TCR beta library used iRepertoire HTBI primers with Arm-PCR amplification of CDR3. TCRdb processed the multiplex PCR reads anew with MiXCR; each CDR3 protein has one entry. The sample gives around 400,000 distinct CDR3 sequences, 23% of which show up once; approximately 25% is in the top ten. As for time point: persistent/refractory GD, antithyroid drugs over 5 years with positive TRAb. Scientists built the TCR library using RNA that was extracted from PBMCs. Sequences were derived from peripheral blood mononuclear cells (PBMCs), sampled when the disease was refractory, from a patient treated with antithyroid drugs. The receptors originated from a female donor with Graves disease.

This chain links TRBV20-1 with TRBJ2-7; maybe TRBD2 (6 bases). The V gene's germline CDR1 is DFQATT and CDR2 SNEGSKA (reference sequence). The CDR3 spans 11 residues. The CDR3, as DNA: TGCAGCGGGAGTATCTCCTACGAGCAGTACTTC. Translating gives CSGSISYEQYF.

This clonotype was seen at least ten times. The chain recombines TRBV28 with TRBJ1-2; TRBD1 agrees at 7 bases. With V trimmed by 5 bases and J by 2 bases, 8 bases remained unmatched. This CDR3 spans 15 amino acids. The V gene's germline CDR1 is MDHEN and CDR2 SYDVKM. The CDR3 bases are TGTGCCAGCAGTCCCATCAGGGGGGGGAACTATGGCTACACCTTC. Protein: CASSPIRGGNYGYTF.

A few counts support this clonotype. The chain employs TRBV19 and TRBJ1-2, with a tentative D call TRBD1 (6 bases). The CDR3 runs to 13 residues. Trimming stripped 8 bases from V and 3 bases from J, with 13 bases between. Germline-derived CDR1 and CDR2 are LNHDA and SQIVND (reference sequence). CDR3 nucleotides: TGTGCCAGTCACGGACAGCTCCACTATGGCTACACCTTC. Protein: CASHGQLHYGYTF.

The chain couples TRBV28 to TRBJ2-1, with D hard to call. There are 14 residues in the CDR3. CDR1 is MDHEN, CDR2 SYDVKM, per germline. Trimming left V 1 base short and J 10 bases short, with 14 bases between. The CDR3 here is CASSLSTAGWEQFF. CDR3 sequence (DNA): TGTGCCAGCAGTTTATCCACGGCCGGCTGGGAGCAGTTCTTC.

This chain connects TRBV7-9 to TRBJ1-6; 8 nucleotides align to TRBD1. This CDR3 region has 15 residues. With V trimmed by 5 bases and J by 7 bases, 7 bases remained unmatched. Germline-derived CDR1 and CDR2 are SEHNR and FQNEAQ (reference sequence). DNA of the CDR3: TGTGCCAGCAGCCGAAACAGGGGGAGGAATTCACCCCTCCACTTT. Translating gives CASSRNRGRNSPLHF.

This clonotype has only a few counts. The rearrangement uses TRBV7-2 and TRBJ2-5; TRBD1 agrees at 12 bases. Germline trimming cut 5 bases from V and 5 bases from J; bases unmatched to any gene: 18. This CDR3 is 19 amino acids long. Germline CDR1 is SGHTA and CDR2 is FQGNSA. The CDR3 loop reads CASSPGDRGRVWGGETQYF. For the CDR3, the DNA is TGTGCCAGCAGCCCCGGGGACAGGGGGCGAGTTTGGGGCGGGGAGACCCAGTACTTC.

The chain joins TRBV5-1 to TRBJ1-4; TRBD1 aligns across 9 bases. CDR1 is SGHRS, CDR2 YFSETQ, per germline. The V segment lost 0 bases and the J segment 4 bases; nucleotides outside the gene matches: 1. The CDR3 has 15 residues. The CDR3 spells CASSLGDRDNEKLFF. CDR3 DNA: TGCGCCAGCAGCTTGGGGGACAGGGATAATGAAAAACTGTTTTTT.

J is TRBJ1-5 and V is TRBV18; D possibly corresponds to TRBD1 (5 bases). Per germline, CDR1 KGHSH and CDR2 LQKENI. Between the trimmed V and J ends, which lost 2 bases and 6 bases, there was a span of 14 bases. There are 15 residues in the CDR3. The CDR3 DNA reads TGTGCCAGCTCACCAATCCAGGGCGGGGTTCAGCCCCAGCATTTT. Translation: CASSPIQGGVQPQHF.

The genes are TRBV7-9 and TRBJ2-7; D is possibly TRBD1 (5 bases). V was clipped by 2 bases and J by 8 bases, with 22 bases between them. The CDR3 has 16 residues. Germline V gene sequence: CDR1 SEHNR, CDR2 FQNEAQ (reference sequence). As DNA, the CDR3 is TGTGCCAGCAGCTTAACAACATCACAGGAAACCTCCCAGCAGTACTTC. Translated: CASSLTTSQETSQQYF.

This clonotype showed up just a few times. The chain employs TRBV7-2 and TRBJ2-2, with 8 bases aligning to TRBD2. Trimming cost V 5 bases and J 4 bases; bases outside gene matches: 9. The CDR3 consists of 16 residues. The germline CDR1 and CDR2 sequences are SGHTA and FQGNSA. CDR3 sequence (DNA): TGTGCCAGCAGCACAAAATCCGGGACTAGCACCGGGGAGCTGTTTTTT. Its protein product is CASSTKSGTSTGELFF.

This clonotype was seen repeatedly, ten times or more. V gene TRBV6-2 or TRBV6-3 combines with J gene TRBJ1-1; TRBD1 aligns across 10 bases. Germline-derived CDR1 and CDR2 are MNHEY and SVGEGT. The CDR3 has 15 residues. Trimming at V came to 1 base and at J to 4 bases, leaving 3 bases not matched to a gene. The chain's CDR3 is CASSYFGQGGTEAFF. CDR3 bases: TGTGCCAGCAGTTACTTCGGACAGGGGGGCACTGAAGCTTTCTTT.

The rearrangement joins TRBV7-9 to TRBJ1-2; D may be TRBD1 (5 bases). There are 14 residues in the CDR3. Germline V gene sequence: CDR1 SEHNR, CDR2 FQNEAQ (reference sequence). Deletions cut 0 bases from V and 8 bases from J, with 13 bases between. In DNA form, the CDR3 reads TGTGCCAGCAGCTTAGCGGGCACCAACAGGGGCTACACCTTC. Translating gives CASSLAGTNRGYTF. Complete variable domain (other parts from reference TRBV7-9 and TRBJ1-2): DTGVSQNPRHKITKRGQNVTFRCDPISEHNRLYWYRQTLGQGPEFLTYFQNEAQLEKSRLLSDRFSAERPKGSFSTLEIQRTEQGDSAMYLCASSLAGTNRGYTFGSGTRLTVV.

CDR3 amino acids: CAILPTGGDRDEQYF. The DNA of the CDR3 is TGTGCCATCCTCCCCACGGGGGGGGATCGAGACGAGCAGTACTTC. The V gene is TRBV6-2 or TRBV6-3, the J gene TRBJ2-7; 8 bases match TRBD2. Germline-derived CDR1 and CDR2 are MNHEY and SVGEGT. V was pared by 10 bases and J by 5 bases, with 16 bases of the junction left unmatched. This CDR3 contains 15 residues.

The gene calls are TRBV20-1 and TRBJ1-2; 7 bases agree with TRBD1. CDR1 and CDR2 (germline): DFQATT, SNEGSKA (reference sequence). The length of the CDR3 is 12 residues. Germline trimming cut 6 bases from V and 6 bases from J; bases unmatched to any gene: 7. This CDR3 reads CSAGGDRNGYTF. The CDR3, as DNA: TGCAGTGCCGGGGGGGACAGAAATGGCTACACCTTC.

The chain uses TRBV20-1 and TRBJ1-2, with D maybe TRBD1 (5 bases). The CDR3 has 13 residues. Germline V gene sequence: CDR1 DFQATT, CDR2 SNEGSKA (reference sequence). Trimming took 4 bases from V and 8 from J, leaving 17 bases between them. CDR3 in amino acids: CSAIGLGVLGYTF. The DNA of the CDR3 is TGCAGTGCTATAGGTTTGGGGGTGTTAGGCTACACCTTC.